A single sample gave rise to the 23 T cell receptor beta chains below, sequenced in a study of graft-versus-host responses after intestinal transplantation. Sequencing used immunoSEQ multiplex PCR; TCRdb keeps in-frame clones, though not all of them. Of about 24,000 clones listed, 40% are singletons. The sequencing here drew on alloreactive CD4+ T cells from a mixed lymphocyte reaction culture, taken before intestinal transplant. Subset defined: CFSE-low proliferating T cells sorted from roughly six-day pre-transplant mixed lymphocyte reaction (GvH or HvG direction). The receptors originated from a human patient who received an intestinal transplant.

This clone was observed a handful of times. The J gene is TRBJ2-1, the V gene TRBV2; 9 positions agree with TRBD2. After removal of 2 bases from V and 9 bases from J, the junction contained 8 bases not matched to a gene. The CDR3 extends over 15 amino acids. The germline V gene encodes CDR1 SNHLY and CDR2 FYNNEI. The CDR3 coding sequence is TGTGCCAGCAGTGAAAGGGCTAGCGGGAACGGTGAGCAGTTCTTC. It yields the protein CASSERASGNGEQFF.

This CDR3 reads CASSLGPGRELFF. CDR3 DNA: TGTGCCAGCAGCTTGGGACCGGGAAGGGAGCTGTTTTTT. This chain links TRBV5-5 with TRBJ2-2; TRBD2 is a possible D gene (5 bases). The CDR3 consists of 13 residues. The V end lost 0 bases, the J end lost 9 bases, and 9 bases lay between the germline ends. CDR1 SGHKS and CDR2 YYEKEE come from the germline V gene (reference sequence).

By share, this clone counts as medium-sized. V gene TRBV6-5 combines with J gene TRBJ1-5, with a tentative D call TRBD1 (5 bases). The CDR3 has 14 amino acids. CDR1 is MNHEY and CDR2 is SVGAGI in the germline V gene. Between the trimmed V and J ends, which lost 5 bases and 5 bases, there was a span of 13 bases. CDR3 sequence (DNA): TGTGCCAGCAGTCGGCAGGGTCGTTATCAGCCCCAGCATTTT. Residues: CASSRQGRYQPQHF.

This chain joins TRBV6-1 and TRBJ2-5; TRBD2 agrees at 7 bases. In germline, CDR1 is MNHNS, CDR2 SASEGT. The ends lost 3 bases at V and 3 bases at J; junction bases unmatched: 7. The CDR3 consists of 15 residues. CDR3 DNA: TGTGCCAGCAGTGAGTACGGCGGGAGAGAAGAGACCCAGTACTTC. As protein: CASSEYGGREETQYF.

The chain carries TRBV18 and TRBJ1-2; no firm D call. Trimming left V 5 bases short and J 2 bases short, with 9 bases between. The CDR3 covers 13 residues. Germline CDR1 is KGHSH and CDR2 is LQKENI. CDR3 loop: CASSSDKNYGYTF. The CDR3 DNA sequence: TGTGCCAGCTCATCCGACAAGAACTATGGCTACACCTTC.

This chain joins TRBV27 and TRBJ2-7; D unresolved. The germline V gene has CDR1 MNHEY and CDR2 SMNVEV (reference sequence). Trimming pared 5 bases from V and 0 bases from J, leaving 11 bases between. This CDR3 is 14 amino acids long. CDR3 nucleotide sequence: TGTGCCAGCAGTCGAACAACGGGCTCCTACGAGCAGTACTTC. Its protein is CASSRTTGSYEQYF.

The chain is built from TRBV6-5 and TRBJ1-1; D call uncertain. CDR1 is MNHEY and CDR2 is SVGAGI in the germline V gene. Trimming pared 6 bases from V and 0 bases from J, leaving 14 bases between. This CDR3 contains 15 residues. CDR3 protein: CASRPPRVLNTEAFF. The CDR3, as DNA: TGTGCCAGCAGACCCCCGCGGGTGTTGAACACTGAAGCTTTCTTT.

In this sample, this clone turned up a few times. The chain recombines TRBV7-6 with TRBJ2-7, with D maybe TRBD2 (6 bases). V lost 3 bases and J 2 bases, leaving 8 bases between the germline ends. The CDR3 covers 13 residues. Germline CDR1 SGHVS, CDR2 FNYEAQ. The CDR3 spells CASSLTGAYEQYF. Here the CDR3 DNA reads TGTGCCAGCAGCTTGACGGGGGCCTACGAGCAGTACTTC.

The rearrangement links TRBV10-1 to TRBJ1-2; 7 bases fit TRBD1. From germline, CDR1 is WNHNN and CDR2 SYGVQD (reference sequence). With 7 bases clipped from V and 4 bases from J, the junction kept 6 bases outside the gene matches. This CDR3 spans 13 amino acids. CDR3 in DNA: TGCGCCAGCAATGGACAGGACTGCTATGGCTACACCTTC. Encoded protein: CASNGQDCYGYTF.

The CDR3 region is CASSLGPTGRYGYTF. CDR3 coding DNA: TGTGCCAGCAGCTTGGGACCGACAGGGAGATATGGCTACACCTTC. This chain uses TRBV5-5 with TRBJ1-2; 7 bases align to TRBD1. Germline V CDR1 and CDR2: SGHKS, YYEKEE (reference sequence). The CDR3 has 15 residues. The ends lost 0 bases at V and 5 bases at J; junction bases unmatched: 7.

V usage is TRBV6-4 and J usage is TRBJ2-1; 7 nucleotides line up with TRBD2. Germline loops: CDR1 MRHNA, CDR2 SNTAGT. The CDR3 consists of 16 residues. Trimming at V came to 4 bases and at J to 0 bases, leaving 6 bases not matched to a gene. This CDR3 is CASSVLGGSSYNEQFF. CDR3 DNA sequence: TGTGCCAGCAGTGTATTAGGCGGGAGCTCCTACAATGAGCAGTTCTTC.

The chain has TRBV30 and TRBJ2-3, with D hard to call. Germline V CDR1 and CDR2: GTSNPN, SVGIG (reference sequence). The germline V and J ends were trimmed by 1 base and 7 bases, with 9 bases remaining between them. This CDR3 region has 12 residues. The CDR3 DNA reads TGTGCCTGGAGTGCCGGTCTCTATACGCAGTATTTT. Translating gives CAWSAGLYTQYF.

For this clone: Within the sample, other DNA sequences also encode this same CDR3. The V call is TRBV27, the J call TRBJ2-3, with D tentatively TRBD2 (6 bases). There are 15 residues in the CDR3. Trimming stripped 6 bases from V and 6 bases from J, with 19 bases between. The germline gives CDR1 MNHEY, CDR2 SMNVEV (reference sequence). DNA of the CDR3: TGTGCCAGCAGCGAAGGACTAACCCTCACGGATACGCAGTATTTT. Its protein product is CASSEGLTLTDTQYF.

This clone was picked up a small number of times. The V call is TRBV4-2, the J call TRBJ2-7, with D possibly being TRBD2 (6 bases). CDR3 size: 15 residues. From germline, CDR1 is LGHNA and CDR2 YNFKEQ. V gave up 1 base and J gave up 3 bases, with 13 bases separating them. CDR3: CASSQVQGLGYEQYF. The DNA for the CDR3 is TGTGCCAGCAGCCAAGTCCAGGGACTTGGCTACGAGCAGTACTTC.

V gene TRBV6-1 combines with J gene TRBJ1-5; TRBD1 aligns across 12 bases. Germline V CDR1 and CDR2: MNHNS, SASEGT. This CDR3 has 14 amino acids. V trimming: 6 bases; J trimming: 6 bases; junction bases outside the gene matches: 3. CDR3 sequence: CASRLGQGAQPQHF. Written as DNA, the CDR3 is TGTGCCAGCAGACTGGGACAGGGGGCTCAGCCCCAGCATTTT.

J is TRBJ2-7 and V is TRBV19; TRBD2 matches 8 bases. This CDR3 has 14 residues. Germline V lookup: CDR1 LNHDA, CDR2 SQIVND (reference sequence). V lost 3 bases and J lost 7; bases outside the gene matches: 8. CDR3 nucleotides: TGTGCCAGTAGTATTAAGCGGGGGACCGATGAGCAGTACTTC. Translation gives CASSIKRGTDEQYF.

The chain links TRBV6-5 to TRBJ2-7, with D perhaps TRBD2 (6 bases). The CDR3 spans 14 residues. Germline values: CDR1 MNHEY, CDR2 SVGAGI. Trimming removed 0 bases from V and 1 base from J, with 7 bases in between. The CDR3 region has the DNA TGTGCCAGCAGTTACTCGGGACTTTCCTACGAGCAGTACTTC. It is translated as CASSYSGLSYEQYF.

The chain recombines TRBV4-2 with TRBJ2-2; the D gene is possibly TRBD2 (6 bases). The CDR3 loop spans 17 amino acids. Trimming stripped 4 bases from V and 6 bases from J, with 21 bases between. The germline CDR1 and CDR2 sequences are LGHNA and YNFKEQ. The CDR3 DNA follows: TGTGCCAGCAGCCTCCTCGGAGGGATCAGTTACTCCGGGGAGCTGTTTTTT. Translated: CASSLLGGISYSGELFF.

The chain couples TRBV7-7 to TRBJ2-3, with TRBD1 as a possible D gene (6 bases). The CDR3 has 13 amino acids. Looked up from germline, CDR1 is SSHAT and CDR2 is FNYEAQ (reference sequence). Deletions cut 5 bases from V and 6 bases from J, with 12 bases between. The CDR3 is CASSPQGMDTQYF. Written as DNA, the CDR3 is TGTGCCAGCAGCCCACAGGGAATGGATACGCAGTATTTT.

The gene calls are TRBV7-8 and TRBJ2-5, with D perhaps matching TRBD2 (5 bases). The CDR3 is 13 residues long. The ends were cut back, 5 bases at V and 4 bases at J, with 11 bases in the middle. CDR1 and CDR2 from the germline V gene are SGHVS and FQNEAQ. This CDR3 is CASSPIARETQYF. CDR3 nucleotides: TGTGCCAGCAGCCCAATAGCGCGAGAGACCCAGTACTTC.

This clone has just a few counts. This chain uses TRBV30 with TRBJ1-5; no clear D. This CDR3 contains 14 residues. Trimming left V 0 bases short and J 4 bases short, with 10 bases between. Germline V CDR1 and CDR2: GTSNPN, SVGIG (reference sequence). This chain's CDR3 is CAWSVLRRNQPQHF. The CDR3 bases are TGTGCCTGGAGTGTACTTAGGAGGAATCAGCCCCAGCATTTT.

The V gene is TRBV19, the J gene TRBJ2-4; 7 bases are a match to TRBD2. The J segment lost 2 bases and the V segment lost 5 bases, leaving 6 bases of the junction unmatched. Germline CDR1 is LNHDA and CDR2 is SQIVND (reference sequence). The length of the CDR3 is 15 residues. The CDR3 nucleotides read TGTGCCAGTAGTCGGGGAGGGGCGCCCAAAAACATTCAGTACTTC. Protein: CASSRGGAPKNIQYF. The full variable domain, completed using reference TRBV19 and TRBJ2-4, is DGGITQSPKYLFRKEGQNVTLSCEQNLNHDAMYWYRQDPGQGLRLIYYSQIVNDFQKGDIAEGYSVSREKKESFPLTVTSAQKNPTAFYLCASSRGGAPKNIQYFGAGTRLSVL.

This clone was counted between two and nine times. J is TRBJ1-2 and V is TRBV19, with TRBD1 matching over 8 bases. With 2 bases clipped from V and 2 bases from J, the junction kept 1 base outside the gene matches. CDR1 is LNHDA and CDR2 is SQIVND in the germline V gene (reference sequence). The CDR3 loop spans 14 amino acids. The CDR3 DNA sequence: TGTGCCAGTAGTATATGGACAGGGAACTATGGCTACACCTTC. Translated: CASSIWTGNYGYTF.